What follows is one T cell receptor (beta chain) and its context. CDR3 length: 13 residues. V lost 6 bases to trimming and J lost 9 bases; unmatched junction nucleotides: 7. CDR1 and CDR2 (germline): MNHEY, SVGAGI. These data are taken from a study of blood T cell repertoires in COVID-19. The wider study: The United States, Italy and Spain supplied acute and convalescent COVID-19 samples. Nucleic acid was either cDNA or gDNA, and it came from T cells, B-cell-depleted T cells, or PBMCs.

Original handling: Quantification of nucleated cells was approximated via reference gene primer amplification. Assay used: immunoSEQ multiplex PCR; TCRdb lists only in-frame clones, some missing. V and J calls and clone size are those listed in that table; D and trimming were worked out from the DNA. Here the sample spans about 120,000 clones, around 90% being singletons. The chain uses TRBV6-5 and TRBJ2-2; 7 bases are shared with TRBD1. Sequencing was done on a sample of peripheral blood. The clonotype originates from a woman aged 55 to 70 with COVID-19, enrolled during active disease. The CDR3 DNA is TGTGCCAGCAGACTCCGGGACAGCCGGGAGCTGTTTTTT. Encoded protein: CASRLRDSRELFF.